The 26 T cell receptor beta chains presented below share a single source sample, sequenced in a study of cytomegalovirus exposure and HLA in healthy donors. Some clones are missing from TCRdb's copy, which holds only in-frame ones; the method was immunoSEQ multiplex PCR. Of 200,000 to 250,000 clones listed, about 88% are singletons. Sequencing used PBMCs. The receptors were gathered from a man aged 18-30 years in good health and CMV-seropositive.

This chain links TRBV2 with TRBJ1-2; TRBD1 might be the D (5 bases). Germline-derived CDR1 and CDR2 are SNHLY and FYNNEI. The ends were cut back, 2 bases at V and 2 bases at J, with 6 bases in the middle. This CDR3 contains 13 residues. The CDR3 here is CASSENRNYGYTF. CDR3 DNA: TGTGCCAGCAGTGAAAACAGGAACTATGGCTACACCTTC.

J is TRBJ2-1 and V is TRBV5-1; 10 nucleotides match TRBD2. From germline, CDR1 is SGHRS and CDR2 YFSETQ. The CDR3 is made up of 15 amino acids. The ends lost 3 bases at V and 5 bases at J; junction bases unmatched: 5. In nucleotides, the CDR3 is TGCGCCAGCAGCTGGACTAGCGGAGCTAACAATGAGCAGTTCTTC. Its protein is CASSWTSGANNEQFF.

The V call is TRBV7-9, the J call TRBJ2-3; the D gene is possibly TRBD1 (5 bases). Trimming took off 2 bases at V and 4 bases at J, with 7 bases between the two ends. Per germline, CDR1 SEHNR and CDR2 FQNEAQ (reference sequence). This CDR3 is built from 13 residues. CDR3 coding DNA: TGTGCCAGCAGCTTAACAGGCCCAGATACGCAGTATTTT. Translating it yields CASSLTGPDTQYF.

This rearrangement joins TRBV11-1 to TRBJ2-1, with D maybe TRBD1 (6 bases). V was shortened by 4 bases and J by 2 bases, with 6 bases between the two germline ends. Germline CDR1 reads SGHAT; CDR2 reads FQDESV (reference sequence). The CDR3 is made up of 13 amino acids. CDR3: CASSSGAYNEQFF. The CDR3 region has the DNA TGTGCCAGCAGCTCAGGGGCCTACAATGAGCAGTTCTTC.

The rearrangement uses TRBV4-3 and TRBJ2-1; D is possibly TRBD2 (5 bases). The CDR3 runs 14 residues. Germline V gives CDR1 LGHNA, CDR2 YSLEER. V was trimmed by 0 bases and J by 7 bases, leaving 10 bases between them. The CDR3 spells CASSQDPSRNEQFF. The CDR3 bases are TGCGCCAGCAGCCAAGATCCTAGCCGGAATGAGCAGTTCTTC.

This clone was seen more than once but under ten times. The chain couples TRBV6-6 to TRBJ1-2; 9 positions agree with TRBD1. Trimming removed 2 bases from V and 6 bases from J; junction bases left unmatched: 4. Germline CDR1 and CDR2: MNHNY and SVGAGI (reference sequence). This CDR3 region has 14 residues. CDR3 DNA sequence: TGTGCCAGCAGTTACCTCGGACAGGGGAATGGCTACACCTTC. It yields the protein CASSYLGQGNGYTF.

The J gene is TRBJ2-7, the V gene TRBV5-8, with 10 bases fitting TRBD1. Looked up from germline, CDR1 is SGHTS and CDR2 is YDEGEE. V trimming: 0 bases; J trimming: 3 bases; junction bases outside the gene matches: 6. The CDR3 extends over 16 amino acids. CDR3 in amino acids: CASSLDRDRGFYEQYF. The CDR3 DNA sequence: TGTGCCAGCAGCTTGGACCGGGACAGGGGTTTCTACGAGCAGTACTTC.

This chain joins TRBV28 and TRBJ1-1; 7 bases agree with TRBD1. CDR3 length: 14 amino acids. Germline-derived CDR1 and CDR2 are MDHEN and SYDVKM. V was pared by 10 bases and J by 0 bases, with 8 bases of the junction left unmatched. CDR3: CATRQGWMNTEAFF. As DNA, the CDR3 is TGTGCCACCCGACAGGGATGGATGAACACTGAAGCTTTCTTT.

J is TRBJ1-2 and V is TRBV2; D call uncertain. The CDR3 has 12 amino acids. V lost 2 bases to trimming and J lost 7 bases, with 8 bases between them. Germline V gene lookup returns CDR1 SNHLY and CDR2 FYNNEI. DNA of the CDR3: TGTGCCAGCAGTGAACGGGGTTTTGGCTACACCTTC. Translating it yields CASSERGFGYTF.

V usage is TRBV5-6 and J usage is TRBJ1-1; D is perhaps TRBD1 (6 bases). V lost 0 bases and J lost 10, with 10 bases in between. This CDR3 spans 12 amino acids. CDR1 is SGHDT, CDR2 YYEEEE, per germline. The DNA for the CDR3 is TGTGCCAGCAGCTTGGGGGGGACACGAGCTTTCTTT. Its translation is CASSLGGTRAFF.

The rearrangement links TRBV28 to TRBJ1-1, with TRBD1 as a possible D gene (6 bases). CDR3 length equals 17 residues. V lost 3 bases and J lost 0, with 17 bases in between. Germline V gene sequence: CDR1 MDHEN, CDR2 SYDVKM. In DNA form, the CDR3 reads TGTGCCAGCAGTTTCCCCTTAGGGGGACCGATGAACACTGAAGCTTTCTTT. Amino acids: CASSFPLGGPMNTEAFF.

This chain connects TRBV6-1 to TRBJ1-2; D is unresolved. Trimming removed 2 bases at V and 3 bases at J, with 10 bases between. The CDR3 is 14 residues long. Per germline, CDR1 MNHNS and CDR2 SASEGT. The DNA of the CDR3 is TGTGCCAGCAGTGAATTAACAGCCGACTATGGCTACACCTTC. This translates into CASSELTADYGYTF.

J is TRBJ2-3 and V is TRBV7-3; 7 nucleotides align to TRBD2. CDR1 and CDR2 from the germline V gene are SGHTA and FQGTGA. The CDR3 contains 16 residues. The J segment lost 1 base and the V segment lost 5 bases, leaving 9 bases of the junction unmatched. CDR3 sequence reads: CASSPVGGGGTDTQYF. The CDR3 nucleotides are TGTGCCAGCAGCCCCGTGGGGGGAGGGGGCACAGATACGCAGTATTTT.

CDR3 in amino acids: CASRSDRVPPYEQYF. Written as DNA, the CDR3 is TGTGCCAGCAGATCCGACAGGGTTCCCCCATACGAGCAGTACTTC. The chain combines TRBV28 with TRBJ2-7; TRBD1 matches 7 bases. The CDR3 consists of 15 residues. Germline V gives CDR1 MDHEN, CDR2 SYDVKM. V trimming: 6 bases; J trimming: 4 bases; junction bases outside the gene matches: 12.

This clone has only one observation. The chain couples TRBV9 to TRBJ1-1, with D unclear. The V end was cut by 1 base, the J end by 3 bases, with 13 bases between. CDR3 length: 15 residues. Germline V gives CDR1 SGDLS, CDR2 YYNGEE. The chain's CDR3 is CASSVTPDEDTEAFF. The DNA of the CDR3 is TGTGCCAGCAGCGTAACCCCCGATGAGGACACTGAAGCTTTCTTT.

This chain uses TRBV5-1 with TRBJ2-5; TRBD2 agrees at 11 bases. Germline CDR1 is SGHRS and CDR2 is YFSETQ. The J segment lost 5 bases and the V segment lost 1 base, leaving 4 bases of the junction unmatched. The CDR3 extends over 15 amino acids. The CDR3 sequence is CASSLLASGRETQYF. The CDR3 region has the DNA TGCGCCAGCAGCTTGTTAGCTAGCGGGAGGGAGACCCAGTACTTC. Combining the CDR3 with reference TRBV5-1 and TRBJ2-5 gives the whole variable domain KAGVTQTPRYLIKTRGQQVTLSCSPISGHRSVSWYQQTPGQGLQFLFEYFSETQRNKGNFPGRFSGRQFSNSRSEMNVSTLELGDSALYLCASSLLASGRETQYFGPGTRLLVL.

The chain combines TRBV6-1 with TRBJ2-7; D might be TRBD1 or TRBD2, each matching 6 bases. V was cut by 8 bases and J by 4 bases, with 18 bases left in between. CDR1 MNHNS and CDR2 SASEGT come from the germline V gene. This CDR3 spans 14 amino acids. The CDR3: CASVSLGGKYEQYF. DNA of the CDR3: TGTGCCAGCGTCAGCTTGGGGGGCAAATACGAGCAGTACTTC.

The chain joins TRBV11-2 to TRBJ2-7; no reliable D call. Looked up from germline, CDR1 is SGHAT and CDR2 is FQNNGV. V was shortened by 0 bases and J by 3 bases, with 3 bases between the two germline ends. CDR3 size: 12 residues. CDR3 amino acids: CASSLDSYEQYF. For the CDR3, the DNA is TGTGCCAGCAGCTTAGACAGCTACGAGCAGTACTTC. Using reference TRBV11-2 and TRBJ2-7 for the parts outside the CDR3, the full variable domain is EAGVAQSPRYKIIEKRQSVAFWCNPISGHATLYWYQQILGQGPKLLIQFQNNGVVDDSQLPKDRFSAERLKGVDSTLKIQPAKLEDSAVYLCASSLDSYEQYFGPGTRLTVT.

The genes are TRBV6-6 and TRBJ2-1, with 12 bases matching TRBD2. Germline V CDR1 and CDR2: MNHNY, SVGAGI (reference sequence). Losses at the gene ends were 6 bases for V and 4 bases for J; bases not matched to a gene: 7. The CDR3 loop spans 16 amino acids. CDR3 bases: TGTGCCAGCAGGGGCCGGCTAGCGGGAGGGTACAATGAGCAGTTCTTC. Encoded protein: CASRGRLAGGYNEQFF.

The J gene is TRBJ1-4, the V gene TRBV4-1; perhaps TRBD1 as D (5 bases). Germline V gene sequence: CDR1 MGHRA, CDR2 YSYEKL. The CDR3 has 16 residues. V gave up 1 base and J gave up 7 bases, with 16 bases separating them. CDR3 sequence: CASSQVETGTGEKLFF. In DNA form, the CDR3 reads TGCGCCAGCAGCCAAGTTGAGACGGGGACGGGTGAAAAACTGTTTTTT.

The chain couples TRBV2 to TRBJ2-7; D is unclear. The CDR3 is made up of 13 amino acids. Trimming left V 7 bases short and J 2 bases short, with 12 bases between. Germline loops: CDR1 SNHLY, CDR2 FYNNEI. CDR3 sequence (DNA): TGTGCCAGCAATCCAGACGGAACCTACGAGCAGTACTTC. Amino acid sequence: CASNPDGTYEQYF.

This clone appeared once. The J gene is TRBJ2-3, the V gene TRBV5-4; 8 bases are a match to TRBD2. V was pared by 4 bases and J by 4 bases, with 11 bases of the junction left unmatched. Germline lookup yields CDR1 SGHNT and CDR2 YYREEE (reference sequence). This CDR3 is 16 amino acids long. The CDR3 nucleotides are TGTGCCAGCAGCCCTAGCGGGCGACGCCCGCCAGATACGCAGTATTTT. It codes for CASSPSGRRPPDTQYF. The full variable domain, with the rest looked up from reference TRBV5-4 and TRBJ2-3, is ETGVTQSPTHLIKTRGQQVTLRCSSQSGHNTVSWYQQALGQGPQFIFQYYREEENGRGNFPPRFSGLQFPNYSSELNVNALELDDSALYLCASSPSGRRPPDTQYFGPGTRLTVL.

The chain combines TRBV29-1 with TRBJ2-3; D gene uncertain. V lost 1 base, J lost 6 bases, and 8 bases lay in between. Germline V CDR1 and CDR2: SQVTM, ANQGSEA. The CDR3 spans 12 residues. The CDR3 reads CSVEGGWDTQYF. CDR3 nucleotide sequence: TGCAGCGTTGAAGGCGGTTGGGATACGCAGTATTTT.

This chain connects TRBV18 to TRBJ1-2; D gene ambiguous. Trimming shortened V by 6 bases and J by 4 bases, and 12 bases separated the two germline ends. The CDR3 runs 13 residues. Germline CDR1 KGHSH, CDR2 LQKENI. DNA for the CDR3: TGTGCCAGCTCCCCCTCCCGGGGCTATGGCTACACCTTC. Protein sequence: CASSPSRGYGYTF.

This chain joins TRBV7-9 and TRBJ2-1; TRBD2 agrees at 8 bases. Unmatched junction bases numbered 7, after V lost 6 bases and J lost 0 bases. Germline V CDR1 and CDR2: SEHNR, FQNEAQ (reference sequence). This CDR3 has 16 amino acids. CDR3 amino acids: CASRSLAVSSYNEQFF. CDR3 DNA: TGTGCCAGCAGGTCACTAGCGGTGAGCTCCTACAATGAGCAGTTCTTC.

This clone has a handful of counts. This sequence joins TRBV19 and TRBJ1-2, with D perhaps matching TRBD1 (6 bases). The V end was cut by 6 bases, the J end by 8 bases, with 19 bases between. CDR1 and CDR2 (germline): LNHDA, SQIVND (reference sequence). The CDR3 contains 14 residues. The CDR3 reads CASRPARGALGYTF. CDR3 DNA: TGTGCCAGTAGGCCCGCCCGGGGGGCCTTGGGCTACACCTTC. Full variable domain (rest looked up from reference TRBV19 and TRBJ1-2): DGGITQSPKYLFRKEGQNVTLSCEQNLNHDAMYWYRQDPGQGLRLIYYSQIVNDFQKGDIAEGYSVSREKKESFPLTVTSAQKNPTAFYLCASRPARGALGYTFGSGTRLTVV.